The clone carrying this T cell receptor (beta chain) was seen just once. This sample includes further DNA sequences coding for the same CDR3. This entry is derived from a study of tumor T cells in aggressive B-cell lymphoma. The data were produced by immunoSEQ multiplex PCR, yet TCRdb's version contains in-frame clones alone and is incomplete. This sample yields approximately 10,000 clones, of which roughly 84% are seen a single time; 3.4% belongs to the top ten. This CDR3 is built from 15 residues. V shed 4 bases and J 7 bases; nucleotides not matched to a gene: 14. Germline V gene sequence: CDR1 SGDLS, CDR2 YYNGEE.

The chain links TRBV9 to TRBJ2-7; 7 bases align to TRBD2. This TCR derives from an adult with diffuse large B cell lymphoma. Sequencing was performed on tumor tissue. The CDR3 loop reads CASSLGTTVMWEQYF. The CDR3 DNA follows: TGTGCCAGCAGCTTAGGGACTACTGTGATGTGGGAGCAGTACTTC.